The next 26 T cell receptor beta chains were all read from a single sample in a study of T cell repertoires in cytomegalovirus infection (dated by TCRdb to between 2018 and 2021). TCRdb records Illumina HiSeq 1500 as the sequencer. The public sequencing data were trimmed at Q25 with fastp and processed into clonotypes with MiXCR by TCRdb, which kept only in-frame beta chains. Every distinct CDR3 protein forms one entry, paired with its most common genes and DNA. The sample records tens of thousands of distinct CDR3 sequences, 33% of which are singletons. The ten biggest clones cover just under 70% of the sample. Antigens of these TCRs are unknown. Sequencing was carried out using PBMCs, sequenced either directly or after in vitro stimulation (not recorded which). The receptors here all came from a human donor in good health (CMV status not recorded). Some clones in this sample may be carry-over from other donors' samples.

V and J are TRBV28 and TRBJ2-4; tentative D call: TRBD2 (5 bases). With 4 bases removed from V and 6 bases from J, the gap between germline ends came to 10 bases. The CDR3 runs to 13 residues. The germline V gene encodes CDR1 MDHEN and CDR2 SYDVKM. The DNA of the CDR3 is TGTGCCAGCAGTTCGCAGGCGGGAAACATTCAGTACTTC. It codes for CASSSQAGNIQYF.

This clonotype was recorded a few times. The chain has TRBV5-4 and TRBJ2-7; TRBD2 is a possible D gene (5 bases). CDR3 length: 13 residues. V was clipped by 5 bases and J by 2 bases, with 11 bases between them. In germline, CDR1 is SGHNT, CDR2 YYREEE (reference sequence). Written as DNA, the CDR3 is TGTGCCAGCAGGATAATGGGAGCCTACGAGCAGTACTTC. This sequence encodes CASRIMGAYEQYF.

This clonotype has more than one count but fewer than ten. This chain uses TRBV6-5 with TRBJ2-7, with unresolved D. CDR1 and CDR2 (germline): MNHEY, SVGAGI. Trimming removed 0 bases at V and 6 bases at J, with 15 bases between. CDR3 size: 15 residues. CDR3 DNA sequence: TGTGCCAGCAGTTACTCGGTCTTATACCGAGGCGAGCAGTACTTC. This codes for CASSYSVLYRGEQYF.

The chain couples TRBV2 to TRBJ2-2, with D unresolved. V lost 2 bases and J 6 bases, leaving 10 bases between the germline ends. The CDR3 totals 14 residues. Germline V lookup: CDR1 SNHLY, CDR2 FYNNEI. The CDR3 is CASSEYLMAGELFF. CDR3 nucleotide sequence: TGTGCCAGCAGTGAATACTTAATGGCCGGGGAGCTGTTTTTT.

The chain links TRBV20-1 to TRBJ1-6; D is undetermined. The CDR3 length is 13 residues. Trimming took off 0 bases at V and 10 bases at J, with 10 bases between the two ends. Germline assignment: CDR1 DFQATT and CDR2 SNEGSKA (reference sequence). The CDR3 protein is CSARDPRFSPLHF. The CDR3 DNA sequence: TGCAGTGCTAGAGATCCAAGGTTCTCACCCCTCCACTTT.

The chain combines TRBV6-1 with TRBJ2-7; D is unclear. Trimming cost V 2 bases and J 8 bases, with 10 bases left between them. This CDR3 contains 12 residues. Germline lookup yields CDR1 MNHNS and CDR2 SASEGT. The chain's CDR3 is CASSEPPVKQYF. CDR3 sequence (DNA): TGTGCCAGCAGTGAACCCCCTGTAAAGCAGTACTTC.

DNA for the CDR3: TGTGCCAGCGGACTTGGGGGGAACTACGAGCAGTACTTC. It yields the protein CASGLGGNYEQYF. The gene calls are TRBV7-6 and TRBJ2-7; TRBD2 might be the D (6 bases). In germline, CDR1 is SGHVS, CDR2 FNYEAQ. V was trimmed by 8 bases and J by 3 bases, leaving 14 bases between them. This CDR3 is 13 amino acids long.

CDR3 amino acids: CASSDQSNYGYTF. The CDR3, as DNA: TGTGCCAGCAGTGATCAATCCAACTATGGCTACACCTTC. This chain connects TRBV2 to TRBJ1-2, with D unclear. The CDR3 consists of 13 residues. V gave up 3 bases and J gave up 2 bases, with 7 bases separating them. The V gene's germline CDR1 is SNHLY and CDR2 FYNNEI.

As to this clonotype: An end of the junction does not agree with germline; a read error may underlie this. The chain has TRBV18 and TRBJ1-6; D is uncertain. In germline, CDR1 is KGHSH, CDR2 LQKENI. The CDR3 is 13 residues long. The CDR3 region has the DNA TGTGCCAGCTCACCGAAAGACGGGTCACCCTTCCACTTT. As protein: CASSPKDGSPFHF.

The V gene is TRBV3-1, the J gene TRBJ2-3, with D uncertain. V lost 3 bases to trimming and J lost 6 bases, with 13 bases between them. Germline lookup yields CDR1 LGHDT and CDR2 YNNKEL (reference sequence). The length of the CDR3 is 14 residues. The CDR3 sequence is CASSHGPPPDTQYF. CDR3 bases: TGTGCCAGCAGCCACGGCCCACCGCCGGATACGCAGTATTTT.

In DNA, the CDR3 is TGTGCCAGCAGTTTAAGGACTAGCGGGAGATACGAGCAGTACTTC. Protein sequence: CASSLRTSGRYEQYF. V and J are TRBV27 and TRBJ2-7; 13 bases align to TRBD2. CDR1 and CDR2 (germline): MNHEY, SMNVEV (reference sequence). The CDR3 covers 15 residues. V gave up 2 bases and J gave up 4 bases; unmatched junction bases: 2.

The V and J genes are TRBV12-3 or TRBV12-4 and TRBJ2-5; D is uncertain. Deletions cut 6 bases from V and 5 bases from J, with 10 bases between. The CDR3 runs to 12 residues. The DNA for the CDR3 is TGTGCCAGCAGCCCCACCTTGGAGACCCAGTACTTC. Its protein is CASSPTLETQYF.

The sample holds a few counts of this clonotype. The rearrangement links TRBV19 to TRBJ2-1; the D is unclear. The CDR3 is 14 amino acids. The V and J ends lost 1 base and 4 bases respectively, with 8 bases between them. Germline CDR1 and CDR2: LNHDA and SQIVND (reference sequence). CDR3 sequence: CASSIVYQYNEQFF. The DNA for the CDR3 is TGTGCCAGTAGTATAGTTTACCAGTACAATGAGCAGTTCTTC. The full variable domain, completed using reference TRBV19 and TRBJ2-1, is DGGITQSPKYLFRKEGQNVTLSCEQNLNHDAMYWYRQDPGQGLRLIYYSQIVNDFQKGDIAEGYSVSREKKESFPLTVTSAQKNPTAFYLCASSIVYQYNEQFFGPGTRLTVL.

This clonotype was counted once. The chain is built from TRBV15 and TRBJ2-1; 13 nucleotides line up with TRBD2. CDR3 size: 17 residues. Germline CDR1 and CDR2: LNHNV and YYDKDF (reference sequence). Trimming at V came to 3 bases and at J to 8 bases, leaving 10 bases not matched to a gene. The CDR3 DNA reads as TGTGCCACCAGCAGGGGAGGGGGACTAGCGGGATTCGATGAGCAGTTCTTC. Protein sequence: CATSRGGGLAGFDEQFF.

The CDR3 DNA reads as TGTGCCAGTAGCGGGACTAGCGGCACAGATACGCAGTATTTT. It translates to CASSGTSGTDTQYF. This rearrangement joins TRBV19 to TRBJ2-3, with 10 bases matching TRBD2. Trimming removed 6 bases from V and 1 base from J; junction bases left unmatched: 1. The CDR3 runs 14 residues. Per germline, CDR1 LNHDA and CDR2 SQIVND (reference sequence).

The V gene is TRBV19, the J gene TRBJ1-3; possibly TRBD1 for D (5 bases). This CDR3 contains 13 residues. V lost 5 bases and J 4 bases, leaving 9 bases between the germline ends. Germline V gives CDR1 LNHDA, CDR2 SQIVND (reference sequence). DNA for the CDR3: TGTGCCAGTAGTCGGCGGACAGGAAACACCATATATTTT. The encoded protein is CASSRRTGNTIYF.

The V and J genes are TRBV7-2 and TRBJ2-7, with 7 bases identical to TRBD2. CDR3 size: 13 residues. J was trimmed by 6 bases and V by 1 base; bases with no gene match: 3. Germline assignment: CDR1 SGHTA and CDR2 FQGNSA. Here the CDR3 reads CASSLGTSLEQYF. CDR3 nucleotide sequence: TGTGCCAGCAGCTTAGGGACTAGTCTCGAGCAGTACTTC.

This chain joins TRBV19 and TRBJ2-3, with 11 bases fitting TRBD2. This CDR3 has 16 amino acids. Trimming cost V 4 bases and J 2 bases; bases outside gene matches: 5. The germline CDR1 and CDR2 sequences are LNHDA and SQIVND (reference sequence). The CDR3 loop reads CASSTILAGATDTQYF. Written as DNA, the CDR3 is TGTGCCAGTAGTACGATACTAGCGGGGGCCACAGATACGCAGTATTTT.

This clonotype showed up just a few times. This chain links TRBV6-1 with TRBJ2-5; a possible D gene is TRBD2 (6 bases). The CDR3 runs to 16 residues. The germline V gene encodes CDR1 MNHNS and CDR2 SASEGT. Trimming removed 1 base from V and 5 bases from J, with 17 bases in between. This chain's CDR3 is CASSEGTARGWETQYF. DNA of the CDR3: TGTGCCAGCAGTGAAGGGACTGCACGGGGGTGGGAGACCCAGTACTTC.

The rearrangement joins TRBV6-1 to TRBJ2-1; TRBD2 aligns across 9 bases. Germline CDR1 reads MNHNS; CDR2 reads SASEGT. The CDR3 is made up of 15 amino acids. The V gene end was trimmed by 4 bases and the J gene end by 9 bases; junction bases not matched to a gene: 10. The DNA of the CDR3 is TGTGCCAGCAGTGGAAGTGTAGCGGGAGCCGGTGAGCAGTTCTTC. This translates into CASSGSVAGAGEQFF.

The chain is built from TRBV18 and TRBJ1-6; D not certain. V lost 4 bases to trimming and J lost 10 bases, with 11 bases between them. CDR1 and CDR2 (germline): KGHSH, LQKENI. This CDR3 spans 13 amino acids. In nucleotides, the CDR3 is TGTGCCAGCTCACTAGGGCAGGCGTCACCCCTCCACTTT. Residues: CASSLGQASPLHF.

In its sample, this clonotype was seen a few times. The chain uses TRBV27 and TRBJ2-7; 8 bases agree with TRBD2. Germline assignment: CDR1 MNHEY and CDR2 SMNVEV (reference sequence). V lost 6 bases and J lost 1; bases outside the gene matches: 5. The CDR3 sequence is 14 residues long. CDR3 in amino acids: CASRRTSKSYEQYF. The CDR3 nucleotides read TGTGCCAGCAGAAGGACTAGCAAGTCCTACGAGCAGTACTTC.

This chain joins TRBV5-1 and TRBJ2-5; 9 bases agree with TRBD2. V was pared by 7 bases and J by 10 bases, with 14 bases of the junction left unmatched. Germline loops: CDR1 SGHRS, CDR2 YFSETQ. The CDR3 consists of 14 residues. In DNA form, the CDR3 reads TGCGCCAGCTCGGAGGGCAGCGGGGGGTCAGACCAGTACTTC. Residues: CASSEGSGGSDQYF.

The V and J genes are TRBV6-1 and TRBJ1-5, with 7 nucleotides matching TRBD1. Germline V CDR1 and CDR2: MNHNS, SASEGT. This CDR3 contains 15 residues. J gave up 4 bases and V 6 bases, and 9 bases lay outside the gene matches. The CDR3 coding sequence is TGTGCCAGCAGGACGACAGGGAGTAATAATCAGCCCCAGCATTTT. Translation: CASRTTGSNNQPQHF.

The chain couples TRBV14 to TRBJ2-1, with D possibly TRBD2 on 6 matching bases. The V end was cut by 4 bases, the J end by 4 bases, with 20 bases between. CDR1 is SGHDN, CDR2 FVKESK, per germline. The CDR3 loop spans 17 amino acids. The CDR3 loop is CASSRQRYLAAYNEQFF. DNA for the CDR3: TGTGCCAGCAGCCGCCAACGTTATTTAGCGGCTTACAATGAGCAGTTCTTC.

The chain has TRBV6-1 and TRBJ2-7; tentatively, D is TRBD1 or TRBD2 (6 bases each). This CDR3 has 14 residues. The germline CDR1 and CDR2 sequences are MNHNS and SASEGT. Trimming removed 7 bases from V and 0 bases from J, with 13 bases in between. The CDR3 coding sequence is TGTGCCAGCAACTTAGGGGGGCTCTCCTACGAGCAGTACTTC. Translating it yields CASNLGGLSYEQYF.